This T cell receptor (beta chain) was observed in a study of shared T cell receptors in the human thymus. Sequenced by immunoSEQ multiplex PCR; TCRdb stores in-frame clones only, minus some. The table has about 730,000 clones, approximately 83% seen once. The data were also submitted as part of a second study, on human thymus T cells.

The clonotype originates from a girl under three years old with a congenital heart defect. Input material: thymocytes.

The CDR3 region has the DNA TGTGCCAGCAGTGAAACTGGGACAGGGTCCGCCGAGCAGTACTTC. This encodes CASSETGTGSAEQYF. The J gene is TRBJ2-7, the V gene TRBV6-4, with 9 positions matching TRBD1. The J segment lost 6 bases and the V segment lost 3 bases, leaving 9 bases of the junction unmatched. The CDR3 has 15 amino acids. Germline V gene data show CDR1 as MRHNA and CDR2 as SNTAGT.